This T cell receptor beta chain was sequenced during a study of cytomegalovirus exposure and HLA in healthy donors. Across the study: Early released data comprised approximately 85 million unique TCRs from HLA-typed donors.

Each donor was healthy, and each was a bone marrow donor. A multiplex PCR was run with 60 Vbeta primers and 13 Jbeta primers. The method was immunoSEQ multiplex PCR; TCRdb's version includes in-frame clones alone and lacks a portion of them. The sample records around 170,000 clones, roughly 72% being singletons. This clone was counted only a few times. V gave up 2 bases and J gave up 7 bases, with 8 bases separating them. CDR1 MDHEN and CDR2 SYDVKM come from the germline V gene. The CDR3 has 12 residues. The genes are TRBV28 and TRBJ1-1; D is unresolved. The sample consisted of PBMCs. This TCR came from a man between 35 and 55 years old in good health and CMV-seronegative. In DNA, the CDR3 is TGTGCCAGCAGTTTACTGGCGGGTGAAGCTTTCTTT. Translation: CASSLLAGEAFF. Full variable domain (missing parts from reference TRBV28 and TRBJ1-1): DVKVTQSSRYLVKRTGEKVFLECVQDMDHENMFWYRQDPGLGLRLIYFSYDVKMKEKGDIPEGYSVSREKKERFSLILESASTNQTSMYLCASSLLAGEAFFGQGTRLTVV.